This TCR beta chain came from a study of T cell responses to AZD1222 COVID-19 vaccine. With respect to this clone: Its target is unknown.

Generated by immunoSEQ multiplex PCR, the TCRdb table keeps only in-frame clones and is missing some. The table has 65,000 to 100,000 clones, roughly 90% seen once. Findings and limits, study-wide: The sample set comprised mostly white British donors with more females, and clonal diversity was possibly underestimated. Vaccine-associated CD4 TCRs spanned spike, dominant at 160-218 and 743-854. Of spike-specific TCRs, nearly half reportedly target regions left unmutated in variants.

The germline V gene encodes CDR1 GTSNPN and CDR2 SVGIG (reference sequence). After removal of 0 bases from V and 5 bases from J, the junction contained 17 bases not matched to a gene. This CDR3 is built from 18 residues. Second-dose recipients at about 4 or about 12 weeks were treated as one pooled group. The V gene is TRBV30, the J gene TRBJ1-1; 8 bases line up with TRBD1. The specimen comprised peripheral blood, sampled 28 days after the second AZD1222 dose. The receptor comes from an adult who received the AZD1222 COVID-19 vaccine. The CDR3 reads CAWSVRGMDREISTEAFF. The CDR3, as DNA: TGTGCCTGGAGTGTACGAGGTATGGACAGGGAGATAAGTACTGAAGCTTTCTTT.